The present T cell receptor (beta chain) was sequenced within a study of early T cells in non-severe SARS-CoV-2 infection. TCRdb redid the calling of the 5' RACE reads with MiXCR, one entry per CDR3 protein. The repertoire includes roughly 66,000 distinct CDR3 sequences, roughly 10% of them detected once, and 3.2% sits in the top ten. The clonotype originates from an adult who was a healthcare worker with PCR-confirmed SARS-CoV-2 infection or an uninfected control (not recorded which). Material for sequencing was whole blood.

CDR3 protein: CASGRVAKNIQYF. The CDR3 DNA reads TGTGCCAGCGGCAGGGTTGCCAAAAACATTCAGTACTTC. The chain joins TRBV7-9 to TRBJ2-4; tentative D call: TRBD1 (5 bases). Trimming pared 8 bases from V and 1 base from J, leaving 9 bases between. The CDR3 is 13 amino acids. Germline V gene data show CDR1 as SEHNR and CDR2 as FQNEAQ (reference sequence).